This T cell receptor (beta chain) was recorded in a study of blood T cell repertoires in COVID-19. Cohorts were assigned according to the clinical history that participants reported. The CDR3 runs 15 residues. Germline trimming cut 5 bases from V and 8 bases from J; bases unmatched to any gene: 12. CDR1 is MNHEY and CDR2 is SVGAGI in the germline V gene. This table comes from immunoSEQ multiplex PCR, and its TCRdb copy is limited to in-frame clones, with some not included. Of some 200,000 clones listed, around 91% were seen once; the top ten hold about 3%. The sample comprised PBMCs or T cells enriched from blood (not recorded which). The clonotype comes from a woman aged 18-29 years in a cohort exposed to, infected with or recovered from COVID-19 (not recorded which). The J gene is TRBJ1-2, the V gene TRBV6-5; 9 bases align to TRBD1. CDR3 amino acids: CASSPHRDRDNGYTF. For the CDR3, the DNA is TGTGCCAGCAGTCCCCACCGGGACAGGGATAACGGCTACACCTTC.